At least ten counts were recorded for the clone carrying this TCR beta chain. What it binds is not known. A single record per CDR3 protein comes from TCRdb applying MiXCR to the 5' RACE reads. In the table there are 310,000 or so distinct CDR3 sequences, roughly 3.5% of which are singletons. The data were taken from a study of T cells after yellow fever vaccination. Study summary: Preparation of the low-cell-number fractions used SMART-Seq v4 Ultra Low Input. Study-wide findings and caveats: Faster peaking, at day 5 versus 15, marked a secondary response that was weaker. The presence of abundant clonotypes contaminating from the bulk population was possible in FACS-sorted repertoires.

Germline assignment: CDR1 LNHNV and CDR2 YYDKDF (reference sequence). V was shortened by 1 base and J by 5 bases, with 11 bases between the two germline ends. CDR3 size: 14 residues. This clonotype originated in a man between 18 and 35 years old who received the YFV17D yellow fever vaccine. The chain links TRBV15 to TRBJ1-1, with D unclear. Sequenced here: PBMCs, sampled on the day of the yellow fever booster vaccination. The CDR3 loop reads CATSRATDGTEAFF. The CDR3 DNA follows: TGTGCCACCAGCAGAGCGACGGATGGGACTGAAGCTTTCTTT.